This T cell receptor (beta chain) derives from a study of cytomegalovirus exposure and HLA in healthy donors. The overall study: There were over 350 genotyped donors. Of these, 81% fell in the genetic ancestry cluster associated with self-reported Caucasian donors.

PCR was performed using 60 Vbeta and 13 Jbeta primers. Here immunoSEQ multiplex PCR was the method, and the copy in TCRdb shows in-frame clones only, minus some. Of over 150,000 clones in the sample, approximately 80% were seen once. The CDR3 extends over 11 amino acids. The V gene's germline CDR1 is GTSNPN and CDR2 SVGIG (reference sequence). The V gene lost 2 bases and the J gene lost 4 bases, with 5 bases spanning the gap. The sequenced sample consisted of PBMCs. This chain uses TRBV30 with TRBJ1-2; D is unclear. This sequence was found in a man between 18 and 35 years old in good health and CMV-seropositive. The CDR3 DNA follows: TGTGCCTGGAGTACGAGCTATGGCTACACCTTC. Its protein product is CAWSTSYGYTF.